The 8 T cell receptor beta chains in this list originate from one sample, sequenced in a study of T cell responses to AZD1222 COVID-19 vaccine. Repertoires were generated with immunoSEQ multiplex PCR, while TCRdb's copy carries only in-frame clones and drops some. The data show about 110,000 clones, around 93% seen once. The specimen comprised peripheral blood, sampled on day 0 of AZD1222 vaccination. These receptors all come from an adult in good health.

In DNA, the CDR3 is TGTGCCAGTAGTTTTTCACAGGGGGCTGTGTACACTGAAGCTTTCTTT. As protein: CASSFSQGAVYTEAFF. The chain links TRBV19 to TRBJ1-1; 9 positions match TRBD1. Germline V CDR1 and CDR2: LNHDA, SQIVND (reference sequence). The CDR3 contains 16 residues. V was clipped by 5 bases and J by 3 bases; unmatched bases: 10.

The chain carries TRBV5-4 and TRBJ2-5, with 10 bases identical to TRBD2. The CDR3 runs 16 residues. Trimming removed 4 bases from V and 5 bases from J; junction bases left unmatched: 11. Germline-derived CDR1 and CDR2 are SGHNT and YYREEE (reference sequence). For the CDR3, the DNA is TGTGCCAGCAGCCAAAACCAGCGGGGGGGCAGGGAGACCCAGTACTTC. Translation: CASSQNQRGGRETQYF.

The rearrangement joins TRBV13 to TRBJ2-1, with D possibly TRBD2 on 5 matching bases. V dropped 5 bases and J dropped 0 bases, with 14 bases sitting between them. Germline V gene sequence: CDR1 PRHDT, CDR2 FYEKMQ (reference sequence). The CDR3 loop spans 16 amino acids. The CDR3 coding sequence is TGTGCCAGCAGCCGCGCGGGCGGATCCTCCTACAATGAGCAGTTCTTC. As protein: CASSRAGGSSYNEQFF. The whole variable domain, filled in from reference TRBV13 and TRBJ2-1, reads AAGVIQSPRHLIKEKRETATLKCYPIPRHDTVYWYQQGPGQDPQFLISFYEKMQSDKGSIPDRFSAQQFSDYHSELNMSSLELGDSALYFCASSRAGGSSYNEQFFGPGTRLTVL.

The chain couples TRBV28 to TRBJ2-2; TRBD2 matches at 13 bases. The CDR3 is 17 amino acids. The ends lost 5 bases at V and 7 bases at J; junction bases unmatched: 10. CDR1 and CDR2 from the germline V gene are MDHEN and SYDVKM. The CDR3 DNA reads TGTGCCAGCAGTGTTACACTAGCGGGGGGGCCCCTCGGGGAGCTGTTTTTT. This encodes CASSVTLAGGPLGELFF.

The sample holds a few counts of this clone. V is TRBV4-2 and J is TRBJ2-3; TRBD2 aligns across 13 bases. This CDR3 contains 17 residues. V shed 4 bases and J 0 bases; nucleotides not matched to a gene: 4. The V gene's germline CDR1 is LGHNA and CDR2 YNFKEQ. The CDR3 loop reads CASSPQLAGGSTDTQYF. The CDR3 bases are TGTGCCAGCAGCCCGCAACTAGCGGGGGGGAGCACAGATACGCAGTATTTT.

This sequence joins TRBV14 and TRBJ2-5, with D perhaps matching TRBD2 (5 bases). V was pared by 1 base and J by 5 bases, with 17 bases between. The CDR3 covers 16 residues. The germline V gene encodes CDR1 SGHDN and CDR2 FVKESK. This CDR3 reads CASSQVLAGFEETQYF. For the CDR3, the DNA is TGTGCCAGCAGCCAAGTGCTAGCTGGGTTCGAGGAGACCCAGTACTTC.

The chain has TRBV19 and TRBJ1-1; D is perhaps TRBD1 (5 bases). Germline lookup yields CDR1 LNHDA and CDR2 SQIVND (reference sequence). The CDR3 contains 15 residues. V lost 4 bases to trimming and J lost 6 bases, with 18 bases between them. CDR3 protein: CASSSDRRLHSEAFF. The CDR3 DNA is TGTGCCAGTAGTAGCGACAGAAGATTACACTCTGAAGCTTTCTTT.

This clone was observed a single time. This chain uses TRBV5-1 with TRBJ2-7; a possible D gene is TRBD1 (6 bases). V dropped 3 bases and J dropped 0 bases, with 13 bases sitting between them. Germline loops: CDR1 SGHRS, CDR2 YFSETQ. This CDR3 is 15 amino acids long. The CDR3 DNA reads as TGCGCCAGCAGCTCGGGACACGGTAGCTCCTACGAGCAGTACTTC. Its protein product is CASSSGHGSSYEQYF.